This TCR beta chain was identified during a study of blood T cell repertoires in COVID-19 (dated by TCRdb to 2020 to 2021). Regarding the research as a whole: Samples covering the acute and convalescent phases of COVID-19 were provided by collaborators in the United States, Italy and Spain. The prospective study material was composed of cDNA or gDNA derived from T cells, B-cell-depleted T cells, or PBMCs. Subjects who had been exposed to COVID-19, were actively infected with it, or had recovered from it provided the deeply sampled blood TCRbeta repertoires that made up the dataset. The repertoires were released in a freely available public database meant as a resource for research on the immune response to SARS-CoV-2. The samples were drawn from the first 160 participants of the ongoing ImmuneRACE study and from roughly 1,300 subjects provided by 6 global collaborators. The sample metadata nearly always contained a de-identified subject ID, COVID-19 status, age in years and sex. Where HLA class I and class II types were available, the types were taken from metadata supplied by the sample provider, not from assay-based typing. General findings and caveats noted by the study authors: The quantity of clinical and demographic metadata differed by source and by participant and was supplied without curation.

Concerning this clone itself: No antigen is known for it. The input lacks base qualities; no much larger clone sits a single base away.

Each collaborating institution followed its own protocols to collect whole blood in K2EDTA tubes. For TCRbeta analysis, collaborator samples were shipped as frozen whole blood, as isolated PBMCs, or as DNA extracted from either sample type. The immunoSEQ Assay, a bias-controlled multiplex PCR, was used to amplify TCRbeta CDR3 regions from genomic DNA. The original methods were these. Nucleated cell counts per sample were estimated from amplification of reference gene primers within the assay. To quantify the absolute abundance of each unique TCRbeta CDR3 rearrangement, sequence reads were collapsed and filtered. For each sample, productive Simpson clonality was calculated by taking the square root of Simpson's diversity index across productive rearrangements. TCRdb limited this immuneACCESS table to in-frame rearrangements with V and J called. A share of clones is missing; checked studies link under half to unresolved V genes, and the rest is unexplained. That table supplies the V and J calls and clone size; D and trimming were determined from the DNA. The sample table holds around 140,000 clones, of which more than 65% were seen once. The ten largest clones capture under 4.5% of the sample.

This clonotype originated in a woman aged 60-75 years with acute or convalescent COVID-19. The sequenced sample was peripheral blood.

CDR3 loop: CASSFRDRSNQPQHF. In nucleotides, the sequence is TGTGCCAGCAGTTTCCGGGACAGGAGCAATCAGCCCCAGCATTTT. The chain links TRBV6-6 with TRBJ1-5; TRBD1 aligns with 8 central bases. Clipping removes 4 bases from V and 1 base from J, with 3 as the unmatched junction base count. The germline V gene encodes CDR1 MNHNY and CDR2 SVGAGI (reference sequence). The CDR3 sequence holds 15 residues, the cysteine and phenylalanine included. The read is trimmed to its CDR3 DNA, 45 bases read in frame from base 1.